Following are 6 T cell receptor beta chains from one sample sequenced in a study of somatic mutations in cytotoxic T cells in rheumatoid arthritis. Sequencing was performed with immunoSEQ multiplex PCR; in TCRdb, only in-frame clones are kept and a portion is missing. The data show 4,000 to 5,500 clones, with roughly 74% seen just once and 65% to 80% held by the top ten. The sequencing here drew on CD8+ T cells sorted from blood, taken at a follow-up visit. The origin of the receptors is a man aged 35 to 55 with rheumatoid arthritis.

The V and J genes are TRBV5-6 and TRBJ1-5, with D perhaps TRBD1 (6 bases). The CDR3 is made up of 14 amino acids. The germline V gene has CDR1 SGHDT and CDR2 YYEEEE. Deletions cut 0 bases from V and 5 bases from J, with 9 bases between. In DNA form, the CDR3 reads TGTGCCAGCAGCTTGGCTTCAGGGGATCAGCCCCAGCATTTT. Protein product: CASSLASGDQPQHF. The full variable domain, in which reference TRBV5-6 and TRBJ1-5 provide the parts outside the CDR3, is DAGVTQSPTHLIKTRGQQVTLRCSPKSGHDTVSWYQQALGQGPQFIFQYYEEEERQRGNFPDRFSGHQFPNYSSELNVNALLLGDSALYLCASSLASGDQPQHFGDGTRLSIL.

The CDR3 bases are TGTGCCATCACCCCCACTTCGGGGGAACGAAGCGGACCAGGCTCCTACAATGAGCAGTTCTTC. Protein: CAITPTSGERSGPGSYNEQFF. The chain links TRBV10-3 to TRBJ2-1; D perhaps matches TRBD2 (6 bases). This CDR3 contains 21 residues. Germline V lookup: CDR1 ENHRY, CDR2 SYGVKD. The V end lost 7 bases, the J end lost 0 bases, and 31 bases lay between the germline ends.

The chain couples TRBV5-8 to TRBJ2-7, with D tentatively TRBD1 or TRBD2 (5 bases each). CDR3 length equals 15 residues. CDR1 SGHTS and CDR2 YDEGEE come from the germline V gene. Trimming cost V 3 bases and J 2 bases, with 15 bases left between them. CDR3 DNA: TGTGCCAGCAGCTCACCGGGACGGCTGGCCTACGAGCAGTACTTC. It yields the protein CASSSPGRLAYEQYF.

The DNA of the CDR3 is TGCAGCGTTGGTAGCGGGAGGGCCACCGGGGAGCTGTTTTTT. As protein: CSVGSGRATGELFF. V usage is TRBV29-1 and J usage is TRBJ2-2; 11 bases match TRBD2. With 4 bases clipped from V and 4 bases from J, the junction kept 2 bases outside the gene matches. CDR1 and CDR2 from the germline V gene are SQVTM and ANQGSEA. The CDR3 sequence is 14 residues long.

This chain links TRBV10-3 with TRBJ1-2, with D uncertain. This CDR3 contains 12 residues. Germline V gene sequence: CDR1 ENHRY, CDR2 SYGVKD. V was trimmed by 6 bases and J by 6 bases, leaving 11 bases between them. CDR3 sequence reads: CAIRVRGDGYTF. For the CDR3, the DNA is TGTGCCATCAGAGTCAGAGGAGATGGCTACACCTTC.

This clone has more than one count but fewer than ten. The DNA for the CDR3 is TGCGCCAGCAGCCAAGTGAGCAAGTATGGCTACACCTTC. Its translation: CASSQVSKYGYTF. The genes are TRBV4-1 and TRBJ1-2, with D unresolved. The germline gives CDR1 MGHRA, CDR2 YSYEKL. This CDR3 has 13 amino acids. The ends were cut back, 1 base at V and 5 bases at J, with 8 bases in the middle.